This T cell receptor beta chain is drawn from a study of T cell responses to AZD1222 COVID-19 vaccine. This table comes from immunoSEQ multiplex PCR, and its TCRdb copy is limited to in-frame clones, with some not included. The table records more than 100,000 clones, about 85% of them present only once. V lost 4 bases to trimming and J lost 10 bases, with 19 bases between them. Germline-derived CDR1 and CDR2 are GTSNPN and SVGIG (reference sequence). CDR3 size: 13 residues. This clone occurred once. Its antigen is as yet unknown. Overall study results and limits: Variant regions that are unmutated are reportedly the target of nearly half of spike-specific TCRs. The donor group comprised mostly white British people and more females; the analysis possibly underestimated clonal diversity. Spike-wide coverage was observed for vaccine-associated CD4 TCRs, with dominant responses at 160-218 and 743-854. Baseline seropositivity characterized only six AZD1222 recipients.

The source is an adult in good health. The sequencing here drew on peripheral blood, taken on day 0 of AZD1222 vaccination. The V and J genes are TRBV30 and TRBJ1-1; a weak D match, TRBD1 (5 bases). CDR3 protein: CAWKRDTAGLAFF. CDR3 DNA: TGTGCCTGGAAAAGAGACACCGCGGGGCTAGCTTTCTTT.